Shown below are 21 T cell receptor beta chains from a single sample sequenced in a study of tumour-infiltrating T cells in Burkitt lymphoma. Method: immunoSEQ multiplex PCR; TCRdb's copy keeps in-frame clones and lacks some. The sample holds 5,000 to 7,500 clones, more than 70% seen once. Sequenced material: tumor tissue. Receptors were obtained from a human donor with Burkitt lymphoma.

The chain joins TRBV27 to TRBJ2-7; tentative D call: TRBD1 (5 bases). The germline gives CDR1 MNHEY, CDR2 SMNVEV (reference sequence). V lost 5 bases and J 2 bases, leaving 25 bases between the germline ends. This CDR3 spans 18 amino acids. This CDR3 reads CASSQKTSTGALTYEQYF. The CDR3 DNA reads TGTGCCAGCAGTCAAAAAACCTCTACAGGCGCCCTAACCTACGAGCAGTACTTC.

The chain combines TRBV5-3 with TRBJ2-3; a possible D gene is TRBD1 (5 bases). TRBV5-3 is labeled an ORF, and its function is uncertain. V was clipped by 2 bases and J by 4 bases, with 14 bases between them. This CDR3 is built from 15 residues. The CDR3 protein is CARSFSPGKADTQYF. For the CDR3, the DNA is TGTGCCAGAAGCTTCTCCCCAGGGAAAGCAGATACGCAGTATTTT.

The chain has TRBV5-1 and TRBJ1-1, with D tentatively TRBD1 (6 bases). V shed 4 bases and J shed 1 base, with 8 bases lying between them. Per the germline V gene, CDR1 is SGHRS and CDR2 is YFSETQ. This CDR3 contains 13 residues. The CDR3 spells CASSPGQNTEAFF. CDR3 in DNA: TGCGCCAGCAGCCCGGGACAGAACACTGAAGCTTTCTTT.

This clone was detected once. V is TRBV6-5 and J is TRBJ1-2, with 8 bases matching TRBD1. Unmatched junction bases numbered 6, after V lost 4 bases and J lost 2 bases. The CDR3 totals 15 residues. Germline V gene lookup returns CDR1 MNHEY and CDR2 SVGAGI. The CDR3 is CASSSTGQGNYGYTF. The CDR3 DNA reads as TGTGCCAGCAGTTCCACCGGACAGGGCAACTATGGCTACACCTTC.

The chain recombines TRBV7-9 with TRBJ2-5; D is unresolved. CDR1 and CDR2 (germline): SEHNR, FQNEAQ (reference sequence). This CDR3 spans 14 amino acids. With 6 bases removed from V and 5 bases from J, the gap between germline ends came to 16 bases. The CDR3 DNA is TGTGCCAGCAGTCTCGGACCCGGTGGCGAGACCCAGTACTTC. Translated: CASSLGPGGETQYF.

This CDR3 is CASSLVGGLDTDTQYF. In DNA form, the CDR3 reads TGTGCCAGCAGCTTAGTAGGGGGACTCGACACAGATACGCAGTATTTT. The J gene is TRBJ2-3, the V gene TRBV11-2, with D perhaps TRBD1 or TRBD2 (6 bases each). CDR1 and CDR2 from the germline V gene are SGHAT and FQNNGV. This CDR3 is built from 16 residues. Deletions cut 1 base from V and 2 bases from J, with 13 bases between.

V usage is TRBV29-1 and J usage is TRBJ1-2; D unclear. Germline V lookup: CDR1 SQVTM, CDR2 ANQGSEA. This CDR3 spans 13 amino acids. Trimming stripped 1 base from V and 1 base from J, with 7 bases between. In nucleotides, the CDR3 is TGCAGCGTTGAAGGGGAGGGTAACTATGGCTACACCTTC. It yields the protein CSVEGEGNYGYTF.

This CDR3 is CASSILAGGLITGELFF. DNA for the CDR3: TGTGCCAGTAGTATTCTGGCAGGGGGTCTTATCACCGGGGAGCTGTTTTTT. The chain couples TRBV19 to TRBJ2-2; 7 nucleotides match TRBD1. Germline V gene data show CDR1 as LNHDA and CDR2 as SQIVND (reference sequence). The CDR3 consists of 17 residues. J lost 4 bases, V lost 3 bases, and 11 bases had no gene match.

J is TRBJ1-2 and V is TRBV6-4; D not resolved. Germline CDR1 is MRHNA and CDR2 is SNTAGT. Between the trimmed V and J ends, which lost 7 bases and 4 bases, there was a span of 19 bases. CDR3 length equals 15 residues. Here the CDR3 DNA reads TGTGCCAGCATTGGTCCGGCCTTGTGTTTCTATGGCTACACCTTC. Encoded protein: CASIGPALCFYGYTF.

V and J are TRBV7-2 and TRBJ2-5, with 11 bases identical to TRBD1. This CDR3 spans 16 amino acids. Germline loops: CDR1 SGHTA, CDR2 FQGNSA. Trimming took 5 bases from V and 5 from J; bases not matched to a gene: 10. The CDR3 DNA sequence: TGTGCCAGCAGCCTCAGGGGACAGGGGGATGTGGAGACCCAGTACTTC. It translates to CASSLRGQGDVETQYF.

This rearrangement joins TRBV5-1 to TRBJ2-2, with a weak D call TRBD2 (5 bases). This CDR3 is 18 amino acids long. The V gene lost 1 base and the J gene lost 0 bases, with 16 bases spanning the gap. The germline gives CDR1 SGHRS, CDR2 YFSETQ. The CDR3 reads CASSLFGGRRTNTGELFF. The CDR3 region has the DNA TGCGCCAGCAGCTTGTTCGGTGGGCGGAGGACGAACACCGGGGAGCTGTTTTTT. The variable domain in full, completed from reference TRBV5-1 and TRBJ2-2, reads KAGVTQTPRYLIKTRGQQVTLSCSPISGHRSVSWYQQTPGQGLQFLFEYFSETQRNKGNFPGRFSGRQFSNSRSEMNVSTLELGDSALYLCASSLFGGRRTNTGELFFGEGSRLTVL.

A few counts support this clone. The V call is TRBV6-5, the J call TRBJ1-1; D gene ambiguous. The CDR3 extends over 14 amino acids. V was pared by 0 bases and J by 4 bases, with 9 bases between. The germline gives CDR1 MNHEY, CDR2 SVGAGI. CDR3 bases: TGTGCCAGCAGTTACTCGATATCACGCACTGAAGCTTTCTTT. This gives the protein CASSYSISRTEAFF.

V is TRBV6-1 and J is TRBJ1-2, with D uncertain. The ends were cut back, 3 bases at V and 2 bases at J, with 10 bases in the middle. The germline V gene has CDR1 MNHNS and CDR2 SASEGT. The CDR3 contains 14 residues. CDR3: CASSDRTGNYGYTF. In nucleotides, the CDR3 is TGTGCCAGCAGTGACCGGACGGGAAACTATGGCTACACCTTC.

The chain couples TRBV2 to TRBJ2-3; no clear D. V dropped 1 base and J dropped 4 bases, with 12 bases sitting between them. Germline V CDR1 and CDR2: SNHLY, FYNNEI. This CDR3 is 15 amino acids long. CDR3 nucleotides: TGTGCCAGCAGTGAAGGGGGTATTCGGGCAGATACGCAGTATTTT. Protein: CASSEGGIRADTQYF.

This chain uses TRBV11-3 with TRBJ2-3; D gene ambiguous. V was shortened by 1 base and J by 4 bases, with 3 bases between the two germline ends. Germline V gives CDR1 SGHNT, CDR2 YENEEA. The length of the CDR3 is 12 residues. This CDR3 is CASSLAADTQYF. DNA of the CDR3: TGTGCCAGCAGCTTAGCAGCAGATACGCAGTATTTT.

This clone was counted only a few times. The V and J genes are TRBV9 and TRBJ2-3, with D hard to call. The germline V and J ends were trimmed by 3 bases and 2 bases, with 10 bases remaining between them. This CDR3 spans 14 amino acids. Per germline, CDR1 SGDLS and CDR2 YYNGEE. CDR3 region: CASSEEGSTDTQYF. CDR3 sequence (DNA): TGTGCCAGCAGCGAGGAAGGGTCCACAGATACGCAGTATTTT. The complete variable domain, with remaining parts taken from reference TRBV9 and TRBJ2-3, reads DSGVTQTPKHLITATGQRVTLRCSPRSGDLSVYWYQQSLDQGLQFLIQYYNGEERAKGNILERFSAQQFPDLHSELNLSSLELGDSALYFCASSEEGSTDTQYFGPGTRLTVL.

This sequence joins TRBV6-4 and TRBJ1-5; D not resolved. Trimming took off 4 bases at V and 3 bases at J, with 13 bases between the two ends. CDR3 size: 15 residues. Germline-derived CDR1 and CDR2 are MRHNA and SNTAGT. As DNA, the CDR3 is TGTGCCAGCAGTGCCTCCCCAGGATACAATCAGCCCCAGCATTTT. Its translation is CASSASPGYNQPQHF.

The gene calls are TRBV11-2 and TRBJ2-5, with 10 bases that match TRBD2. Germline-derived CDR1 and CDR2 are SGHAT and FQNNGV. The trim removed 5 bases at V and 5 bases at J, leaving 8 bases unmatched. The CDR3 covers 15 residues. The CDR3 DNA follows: TGTGCCAGCAGCAGAATAGCGGGAGGTGGGGAGACCCAGTACTTC. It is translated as CASSRIAGGGETQYF.

CDR3 region: CSVDSDTQYF. CDR3 coding DNA: TGCAGCGTTGATTCAGATACGCAGTATTTT. This chain links TRBV29-1 with TRBJ2-3; D unclear. The CDR3 loop spans 10 amino acids. V shed 3 bases and J shed 4 bases, with 2 bases lying between them. Germline-derived CDR1 and CDR2 are SQVTM and ANQGSEA.

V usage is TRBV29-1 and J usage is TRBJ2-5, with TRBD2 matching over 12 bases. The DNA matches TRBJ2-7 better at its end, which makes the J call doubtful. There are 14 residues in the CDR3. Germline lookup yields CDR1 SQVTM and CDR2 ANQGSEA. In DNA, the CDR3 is TGCAGCGTGCTGACTAGCGGGAGAGGATACGAGCAGTACTTC. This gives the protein CSVLTSGRGYEQYF.

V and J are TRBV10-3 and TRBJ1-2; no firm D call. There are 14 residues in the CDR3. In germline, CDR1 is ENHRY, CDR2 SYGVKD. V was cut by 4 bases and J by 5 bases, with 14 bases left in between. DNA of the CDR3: TGTGCCATCAGTGCCGGCCGATCGGGATATGGCTACACCTTC. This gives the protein CAISAGRSGYGYTF.